The subject of this entry is one T cell receptor (beta chain). Its antigen is not identified. Every isolated RNA sample was fully reverse transcribed, so sequencing captured expressed TCRB transcripts. Libraries were prepared by immunoSEQ multiplex PCR; TCRdb keeps only in-frame clonotypes and omits some of them. The table includes a few hundred thousand clones, about 12% detected once. The sample is drawn from a study of beta chain features in type 1 diabetes. Study-wide results and limits: Shortening that was moderate but significant affected the TCRB CDR3s of Type 1 diabetes patients in all four CD4+ subsets.

Germline V CDR1 and CDR2: LNHNV, YYDKDF (reference sequence). The V and J ends lost 5 bases and 3 bases respectively, with 8 bases between them. The CDR3 consists of 13 residues. CD4+ cells of the naive, central memory, regulatory and stem cell-like memory types were sorted via CD45RO/CCR7/CD25/CD127/CD95/CD27. This sequence joins TRBV15 and TRBJ1-5, with unresolved D. The sequencing input was naive CD4+ T cells from blood. The receptor's source is a woman aged 18-35 years with type 1 diabetes. CDR3 loop: CATSGGNNQPQHF. The CDR3 nucleotides are TGTGCCACCAGCGGCGGGAACAATCAGCCCCAGCATTTT.